These T cell receptor beta chains were read from a single sample in a study of cytomegalovirus exposure and HLA in healthy donors. Libraries were prepared by immunoSEQ multiplex PCR; TCRdb keeps only in-frame clonotypes and omits some of them. Of some 130,000 clones listed, roughly 78% are singletons. Input material: PBMCs. The receptors shown here come from a man under 40 in good health. The CDR3 runs from the conserved cysteine through the conserved F or W. D genes are given only for firm matches. Size is omitted from some rows. Given values are once, few, many or a class for expanded clones.

size	V	J	D	DNA	CDR3
few	TRBV25-1	TRBJ2-7	.	TGTGCCAGCAGTGATCGTGGAGGGTACGAGCAGTACTTC	CASSDRGGYEQYF
.	TRBV30	TRBJ1-2	TRBD1	TGTGCCTGGAGCCTGGACAGGAACTATGGCTACACCTTC	CAWSLDRNYGYTF
few	TRBV7-2	TRBJ2-2	.	TGTGCCAGCAGCTTAGTTTGGGGGCGGGCTTCCGGGGAGCTGTTTTTT	CASSLVWGRASGELFF
once	TRBV13	TRBJ2-2	TRBD2	TGTGCCAGCAGCCTACAGGGACTAGAAGTCGGGGAGCTGTTTTTT	CASSLQGLEVGELFF
.	TRBV11-2	TRBJ2-2	.	TGTGCCAGCAGCTCCGGGACTCTGAACACCGGGGAGCTGTTTTTT	CASSSGTLNTGELFF
.	TRBV28	TRBJ2-3	TRBD2	TGTGCCAGCTCAGCGGGAGGGGCAGATACGCAGTATTTT	CASSAGGADTQYF
.	TRBV19	TRBJ1-1	.	TGTGCCAGTAGTATCCCCCTGCACCAGGGGCTGGGGAACACTGAAGCTTTCTTT	CASSIPLHQGLGNTEAFF
.	TRBV30	TRBJ1-5	.	TGTGCCTGGAGGGAAAGACAGGCCGGGAGCAATCAGCCCCAGCATTTT	CAWRERQAGSNQPQHF
once	TRBV7-9	TRBJ1-1	.	TGTGCCAGCAGCCCCCCGGGGGGAAACACTGAAGCTTTCTTT	CASSPPGGNTEAFF
.	TRBV29-1	TRBJ2-3	TRBD2	TGCAGCGTTGAAAGCGGGAGGGCCGGGGATACGCAGTATTTT	CSVESGRAGDTQYF
.	TRBV10-3	TRBJ2-3	.	TGTGCCATCAGTGAACGGGCAGATACGCAGTATTTT	CAISERADTQYF
.	TRBV7-9	TRBJ1-1	.	TGTGCCAGCATGTATCCACATGGTACCAACACTGAAGCTTTCTTT	CASMYPHGTNTEAFF
.	TRBV28	TRBJ1-5	.	TGTGCCAGCAGTCTTAATAGGCAGGATCAGCCCCAGCATTTT	CASSLNRQDQPQHF
.	TRBV18	TRBJ1-3	.	TGTGCCAGCTCACGGGGGGACTCAGGAAACACCATATATTTT	CASSRGDSGNTIYF
.	TRBV4-3	TRBJ2-5	TRBD2	TGCGCCAGCAGCCAAGATATCCCGGGAGGGCAGGAGACCCAGTACTTC	CASSQDIPGGQETQYF
.	TRBV6-5	TRBJ2-2	.	TGTGCCAGCAGTTACGCCGTACAGAACACCGGGGAGCTGTTTTTT	CASSYAVQNTGELFF
.	TRBV7-9	TRBJ2-7	TRBD1	TGTTCCAGCAGCCCCGGGACAGCAAGATACGAGCAGTACTTC	CSSSPGTARYEQYF
.	TRBV2	TRBJ2-1	TRBD1	TGTGCCAGCAGTGCGGAACAGGGGGCGCGGAATGAGCAGTTCTTC	CASSAEQGARNEQFF
.	TRBV27	TRBJ1-4	.	TGTGCCAGCAGTCCCGGGGGGAGGGCTGAAAAACTGTTTTTT	CASSPGGRAEKLFF
once	TRBV5-1	TRBJ2-1	TRBD2	TGCGCCAGCAGCCGAGCGGGAGGTTACAATGAGCAGTTCTTC	CASSRAGGYNEQFF
.	TRBV10-2	TRBJ1-1	.	TGCGCCTCAAGGGGGTTGAACACTGAAGCTTTCTTT	CASRGLNTEAFF
.	TRBV5-1	TRBJ2-5	TRBD1	TGCGCCAGCAGCGGCCTCAGGGGGCGGTTATTCGATGAGACCCAGTACTTC	CASSGLRGRLFDETQYF
.	TRBV11-3	TRBJ2-5	.	TGTGCCAGCAGCCCCGCCGGGTGGGCGGGCCAAGAGACCCAGTACTTC	CASSPAGWAGQETQYF
.	TRBV15	TRBJ2-7	.	TGTGCCACCAGTCGCGCCGGGACTGACGAGCAGTACTTC	CATSRAGTDEQYF
.	TRBV28	TRBJ2-7	TRBD2	TGTGCCAGCAGTTTCAGCGGGAGAGACTACGAGCAGTACTTC	CASSFSGRDYEQYF
.	TRBV7-2	TRBJ2-5	.	TGTGCCAGCAGCCCGGACAGCTGGTACCAAGAGACCCAGTACTTC	CASSPDSWYQETQYF
.	TRBV18	TRBJ2-7	.	TGTGCCAGCTCACCTAGTCAGGAGCGGTACGAGCAGTACTTC	CASSPSQERYEQYF
.	TRBV19	TRBJ2-3	.	TGTGCCAGTAGTACCCGGGACACAAGAGATACGCAGTATTTT	CASSTRDTRDTQYF
few	TRBV5-8	TRBJ1-5	TRBD1	TGTGCCAGCAGCTTTGGGACAGGGCCTTTCCCCCAGCCCCAGCATTTT	CASSFGTGPFPQPQHF
once	TRBV2	TRBJ1-5	.	TGTGCCAGCACCAAAAGCGATCAGCCCCAGCATTTT	CASTKSDQPQHF
.	TRBV10-1	TRBJ2-1	TRBD2	TGCGCCAGCAGTGAGGGGCTGACTAGCGGGCAGTTCTTC	CASSEGLTSGQFF
.	TRBV15	TRBJ2-1	.	TGTGCCACCAGCAGGGGGGGGCTCTGGGGGGAGCAGTTCTTC	CATSRGGLWGEQFF
.	TRBV6-5	TRBJ1-1	.	TGTGCCAGCAGTTACTCGGGGGGAATGAACACTGAAGCTTTCTTT	CASSYSGGMNTEAFF
.	TRBV7-8	TRBJ1-2	TRBD1	TGTGCCAGCAGCTTGGGACAGCTAGCCTATGGCTACACCTTC	CASSLGQLAYGYTF
few	TRBV28	TRBJ2-7	TRBD2	TGTGCCAGCAGTTTCGGCGGGACTAGCTCCTACGAGCAGTACTTC	CASSFGGTSSYEQYF
.	TRBV28	TRBJ2-7	.	TGTGCCAGCAGTCCCTTAGCTAGCCTCTACGAGCAGTACTTC	CASSPLASLYEQYF
.	TRBV19	TRBJ1-2	TRBD1	TGTGCCAGTAGGACAGGGGCCGACGGCTACACCTTC	CASRTGADGYTF
.	TRBV19	TRBJ2-2	.	TGTGCCAGTAGTATAAGGGGCACCGGGGAGCTGTTTTTT	CASSIRGTGELFF
.	TRBV20-1	TRBJ2-3	.	TGCAGTGCCCCTAGCACAGATACGCAGTATTTT	CSAPSTDTQYF
.	TRBV30	TRBJ1-4	.	TGTGCCTGGTCGGACAGTGATGAAAAACTGTTTTTT	CAWSDSDEKLFF
.	TRBV15	TRBJ2-7	.	TGTGCCACCAGCGGGGGAGGCGAGCAGTACTTC	CATSGGGEQYF
.	TRBV5-1	TRBJ2-1	.	TGCGCCAGCAGCTTGTCTTCCCTGCGGGGTCATTACAATGAGCAGTTCTTC	CASSLSSLRGHYNEQFF
.	TRBV27	TRBJ2-7	TRBD1	TGTGCCAGCAGTCCGACAGGGGGCGTCTTCTACGAGCAGTACTTC	CASSPTGGVFYEQYF
.	TRBV30	TRBJ2-7	TRBD2	TGTGCCTGGAGTATCGGGGGAGGGACCTACGAGCAGTACTTC	CAWSIGGGTYEQYF
.	TRBV4-1	TRBJ2-1	TRBD2	TGCGCCAGCAGCCTCGTGGGACTAGCGGGCCTTAGCTCCTACAATGAGCAGTTCTTC	CASSLVGLAGLSSYNEQFF
.	TRBV11-1	TRBJ2-1	.	TGTGCCGGCAGCTTTGTACTAGGCGACAATGAGCAGTTCTTC	CAGSFVLGDNEQFF
once	TRBV7-8	TRBJ2-3	TRBD1	TGTGCCAGCAGCACCCCGGACAGGGGGCTTACAGATACGCAGTATTTT	CASSTPDRGLTDTQYF
.	TRBV25-1	TRBJ1-1	TRBD1	TGTGCCAGCAGTGTGCCAGGGGGCACTGAAGCTTTCTTT	CASSVPGGTEAFF
.	TRBV27	TRBJ2-7	.	TGTGCCAGCAGTGTAGCGGCGGGGGCTCACGAGCAGTACTTC	CASSVAAGAHEQYF
.	TRBV7-9	TRBJ2-7	TRBD2	TGTTCCAGCAGCACAAGCGGGAGTCTGGGCTACGAGCAGTACTTC	CSSSTSGSLGYEQYF
.	TRBV7-2	TRBJ2-7	.	TGTGCCAGCAGCTTAAAGGGGGGGCGTTACGAGCAGTACTTC	CASSLKGGRYEQYF
.	TRBV28	TRBJ2-2	TRBD2	TGTGCCAGCACCTTGGGAGGGGTCGGGGAGCTGTTTTTT	CASTLGGVGELFF
once	TRBV15	TRBJ2-2	.	TGTGCCACCAGGGCACAGGGAGACGGGGAGCTGTTTTTT	CATRAQGDGELFF
.	TRBV6-9	TRBJ1-5	TRBD1	TGTGCCAGCAGTTATGGGCAGGGGGCGAATCAGCCCCAGCATTTT	CASSYGQGANQPQHF
.	TRBV11-2	TRBJ2-5	TRBD1	TGTGCCAGCAGCTTAGCCGGGACAGGGCGAGTGGGGCATAAGACCCAGTACTTC	CASSLAGTGRVGHKTQYF
.	TRBV6-5	TRBJ2-3	TRBD2	TGTGCCAGCAACCGACTAGCGGACACAGATACGCAGTATTTT	CASNRLADTDTQYF